This passage covers 30 T cell receptor beta chains from one sample sequenced in a study of blood T cell repertoires in COVID-19. The repertoire was sequenced with immunoSEQ multiplex PCR; TCRdb's copy has only in-frame clones and lacks some. This repertoire shows approximately 41,000 clones, about 80% found once; its top ten account for approximately 44%. What was sequenced was peripheral blood. These receptors were taken from a woman of 80 years or more with acute or convalescent COVID-19.

This chain joins TRBV3-1 (or the pseudogene TRBV3-2) and TRBJ1-6; D not resolved. The CDR3 contains 14 residues. V lost 1 base, J lost 6 bases, and 7 bases lay in between. CDR1 and CDR2 (germline): LGHDT, YNNKEL (reference sequence). The CDR3 reads CASSQGRSNSPLHF. CDR3 nucleotides: TGTGCCAGCAGCCAAGGTCGTAGTAATTCACCCCTCCACTTT.

This chain uses TRBV5-1 with TRBJ1-1; a possible D gene is TRBD1 (5 bases). The germline CDR1 and CDR2 sequences are SGHRS and YFSETQ. Trimming removed 2 bases from V and 4 bases from J, with 12 bases in between. The CDR3 is made up of 14 amino acids. In DNA, the CDR3 is TGCGCCAGCAGCTTCAAACAGGAAGCCACTGAAGCTTTCTTT. The encoded protein is CASSFKQEATEAFF.

The chain combines TRBV9 with TRBJ2-6; 8 bases are a match to TRBD1. This CDR3 has 18 residues. With 4 bases clipped from V and 4 bases from J, the junction kept 13 bases outside the gene matches. The germline V gene encodes CDR1 SGDLS and CDR2 YYNGEE. DNA for the CDR3: TGTGCCAGCAGCCCTCGTGGACAGGGTTTATCCGGGGCCAACGTCCTGACTTTC. This gives the protein CASSPRGQGLSGANVLTF.

The rearrangement joins TRBV19 to TRBJ1-2; TRBD1 might be the D (5 bases). The CDR3 loop spans 13 amino acids. The V end was cut by 3 bases, the J end by 4 bases, with 9 bases between. Germline loops: CDR1 LNHDA, CDR2 SQIVND (reference sequence). This chain's CDR3 is CASSITGPYGYTF. The CDR3 nucleotides are TGTGCCAGTAGTATCACAGGCCCCTATGGCTACACCTTC.

The V and J genes are TRBV5-6 and TRBJ1-2, with TRBD1 matching 7 bases. The CDR3 spans 14 residues. J gave up 5 bases and V 6 bases, and 10 bases lay outside the gene matches. Looked up from germline, CDR1 is SGHDT and CDR2 is YYEEEE. The DNA for the CDR3 is TGTGCCAGCATTCCCCGGACAGGTCGATATGGCTACACCTTC. Encoded protein: CASIPRTGRYGYTF.

This chain connects TRBV14 to TRBJ1-1; D unresolved. Germline values: CDR1 SGHDN, CDR2 FVKESK. This CDR3 has 14 residues. The germline V and J ends were trimmed by 0 bases and 10 bases, with 15 bases remaining between them. The CDR3: CASSQDPRANPAFF. In nucleotides, the CDR3 is TGTGCCAGCAGCCAAGACCCGAGGGCCAATCCAGCTTTCTTT.

There are a few counts of this clone. The chain uses TRBV3-1 (or the pseudogene TRBV3-2) and TRBJ1-5, with 7 bases matching TRBD1. The CDR3 runs to 13 residues. V lost 8 bases, J lost 6 bases, and 7 bases stayed unmatched. The germline V gene encodes CDR1 LGHDT and CDR2 YNNKEL (reference sequence). The CDR3 DNA reads TGTGCCAGCGGAAGGGGGCAGAGTCAGCCCCAGCATTTT. It encodes CASGRGQSQPQHF.

The gene calls are TRBV15 and TRBJ1-4; the D is unclear. The CDR3 consists of 16 residues. V lost 0 bases and J 5 bases, leaving 13 bases between the germline ends. Per germline, CDR1 LNHNV and CDR2 YYDKDF (reference sequence). Here the CDR3 reads CATSRDWEGGNEKLFF. The CDR3 nucleotides read TGTGCCACCAGCAGAGATTGGGAGGGTGGGAATGAAAAACTGTTTTTT.

This clone was observed once. The chain couples TRBV6-5 to TRBJ2-7, with D maybe TRBD1 (5 bases). From germline, CDR1 is MNHEY and CDR2 SVGAGI. The CDR3 runs 15 residues. Trimming pared 8 bases from V and 0 bases from J, leaving 17 bases between. In nucleotides, the CDR3 is TGTGCCAGCCGAAAACAGGTTGGGGCCTCCTACGAGCAGTACTTC. Encoded protein: CASRKQVGASYEQYF.

CDR3 in DNA: TGTGCCAGCTCACCACCTGGGGGCAAGAGGATGAACACTGAAGCTTTCTTT. It is translated as CASSPPGGKRMNTEAFF. The rearrangement joins TRBV18 to TRBJ1-1, with D possibly TRBD1 on 6 matching bases. CDR1 and CDR2 (germline): KGHSH, LQKENI. Trimming removed 0 bases from V and 0 bases from J, with 14 bases in between. The length of the CDR3 is 17 residues.

The chain employs TRBV30 and TRBJ2-7, with D possibly TRBD1 on 5 matching bases. Germline V gene sequence: CDR1 GTSNPN, CDR2 SVGIG (reference sequence). The V end lost 5 bases, the J end lost 2 bases, and 10 bases lay between the germline ends. The CDR3 loop spans 12 amino acids. Here the CDR3 reads CAWSLGAYEQYF. The CDR3 DNA reads TGTGCCTGGTCCTTAGGGGCCTACGAGCAGTACTTC.

This rearrangement joins TRBV15 to TRBJ1-5; D call uncertain. Germline-derived CDR1 and CDR2 are LNHNV and YYDKDF (reference sequence). Trimming left V 1 base short and J 5 bases short, with 9 bases between. The CDR3 contains 14 residues. CDR3 protein: CATSRGAGDQPQHF. The DNA for the CDR3 is TGTGCCACCAGCAGAGGGGCGGGAGATCAGCCCCAGCATTTT.

This rearrangement joins TRBV6-5 to TRBJ1-4, with 9 nucleotides matching TRBD1. This CDR3 contains 16 residues. J was trimmed by 8 bases and V by 2 bases; bases with no gene match: 9. Germline V gives CDR1 MNHEY, CDR2 SVGAGI. In nucleotides, the CDR3 is TGTGCCAGCAGTTACACGGCGGGACAGGGAGACGAAAAACTGTTTTTT. This gives the protein CASSYTAGQGDEKLFF.

This rearrangement joins TRBV11-2 to TRBJ2-2, with D possibly being TRBD2 (6 bases). CDR3 size: 15 residues. V was trimmed by 8 bases and J by 4 bases, leaving 17 bases between them. CDR1 is SGHAT, CDR2 FQNNGV, per germline. CDR3 bases: TGTGCCAGCCGGCTCTCGGACGGGGGCACCGGGGAGCTGTTTTTT. Translation: CASRLSDGGTGELFF. Complete variable domain (other parts from reference TRBV11-2 and TRBJ2-2): EAGVAQSPRYKIIEKRQSVAFWCNPISGHATLYWYQQILGQGPKLLIQFQNNGVVDDSQLPKDRFSAERLKGVDSTLKIQPAKLEDSAVYLCASRLSDGGTGELFFGEGSRLTVL.

The genes are TRBV28 and TRBJ1-2, with 8 bases matching TRBD1. V shed 6 bases, J shed 5 bases, and the junction held 11 bases outside the gene matches. Germline CDR1 reads MDHEN; CDR2 reads SYDVKM. The CDR3 runs 15 residues. CDR3 nucleotides: TGTGCCAGCAGCCCACCGGGACAGGAGTATTATGGCTACACCTTC. Its translation is CASSPPGQEYYGYTF.

The chain employs TRBV6-1 and TRBJ2-6; 8 positions match TRBD1. Germline-derived CDR1 and CDR2 are MNHNS and SASEGT. This CDR3 has 21 residues. The V gene end was trimmed by 0 bases and the J gene end by 1 base; junction bases not matched to a gene: 14. The CDR3 protein is CASSEARDRRLRGSGANVLTF. CDR3 coding DNA: TGTGCCAGCAGTGAAGCGCGGGACAGGCGTTTAAGAGGGTCTGGGGCCAACGTCCTGACTTTC.

The chain couples TRBV28 to TRBJ2-1; the D gene is possibly TRBD1 (5 bases). The CDR3 consists of 13 residues. The germline V gene encodes CDR1 MDHEN and CDR2 SYDVKM. The germline V and J ends were trimmed by 8 bases and 1 base, with 9 bases remaining between them. The CDR3 nucleotides are TGTGCCAGCGGGGCGGCTTCCTACAATGAGCAGTTCTTC. It is translated as CASGAASYNEQFF.

The gene calls are TRBV15 and TRBJ1-4; possible D gene TRBD1, 6 bases. V shed 1 base and J shed 5 bases, with 8 bases lying between them. Germline CDR1 reads LNHNV; CDR2 reads YYDKDF (reference sequence). The CDR3 extends over 14 amino acids. This CDR3 is CATSRGQGNEKLFF. The CDR3 DNA is TGTGCCACCAGCAGAGGTCAGGGGAATGAAAAACTGTTTTTT.

A single count supports this clone. The chain uses TRBV19 and TRBJ1-5, with 8 positions matching TRBD1. The CDR3 has 14 amino acids. Germline CDR1 reads LNHDA; CDR2 reads SQIVND (reference sequence). Germline trimming cut 10 bases from V and 0 bases from J; bases unmatched to any gene: 5. Here the CDR3 DNA reads TGTGCCACCCAGGGGGCGAATAGCAATCAGCCCCAGCATTTT. It codes for CATQGANSNQPQHF.

The CDR3 spells CASSLEGQPQHF. CDR3 nucleotides: TGTGCCAGCAGCCTCGAGGGTCAGCCCCAGCATTTT. The chain employs TRBV7-2 and TRBJ1-5, with no clear D. Germline CDR1 is SGHTA and CDR2 is FQGNSA. The V and J ends lost 5 bases and 6 bases respectively, with 8 bases between them. The CDR3 consists of 12 residues.

This clone has a count of ten or more. The rearrangement joins TRBV27 to TRBJ1-6; D gene uncertain. The CDR3 loop spans 15 amino acids. Germline CDR1 is MNHEY and CDR2 is SMNVEV (reference sequence). Trimming stripped 8 bases from V and 7 bases from J, with 18 bases between. CDR3 region: CASRFGLPANSPLHF. The CDR3 nucleotides read TGTGCCAGCCGCTTTGGACTCCCCGCAAATTCACCCCTCCACTTT.

The genes are TRBV6-5 and TRBJ1-2, with a weak D call TRBD1 (5 bases). The CDR3 loop spans 13 amino acids. Trimming stripped 4 bases from V and 7 bases from J, with 13 bases between. Germline V lookup: CDR1 MNHEY, CDR2 SVGAGI. The CDR3 DNA follows: TGTGCCAGCAGTTCAGGGTTCTGGTTTGGCTACACCTTC. It is translated as CASSSGFWFGYTF.

The chain employs TRBV5-1 and TRBJ1-6; 9 nucleotides line up with TRBD1. J lost 7 bases, V lost 6 bases, and 8 bases had no gene match. This CDR3 comprises 15 residues. Looked up from germline, CDR1 is SGHRS and CDR2 is YFSETQ. The CDR3: CASTRTGEGNSPLHF. The CDR3 DNA reads TGCGCCAGCACCCGGACAGGGGAAGGCAATTCACCCCTCCACTTT.

This clone appeared a few times. Additional DNA sequences in this sample encode the identical CDR3. V is TRBV7-2 and J is TRBJ1-1; maybe TRBD1 (5 bases). Germline CDR1 reads SGHTA; CDR2 reads FQGNSA. Deletions cut 3 bases from V and 1 base from J, with 6 bases between. The length of the CDR3 is 13 residues. This CDR3 is CASSLTENTEAFF. The CDR3 nucleotides are TGTGCCAGCAGCTTGACAGAGAACACTGAAGCTTTCTTT.

In the case of this clone: A junction end diverges from the germline sequence, so it may reflect a read error. Here the CDR3 reads CASSLGVSYERYF. In nucleotides, the CDR3 is TGTGCCAGCAGCTTAGGGGTGAGCTACGAGCGGTACTTC. J is TRBJ2-7 and V is TRBV7-9; no firm D call. Per the germline V gene, CDR1 is SEHNR and CDR2 is FQNEAQ (reference sequence). This CDR3 comprises 13 residues.

The rearrangement joins TRBV7-2 to TRBJ1-1; D gene ambiguous. V was shortened by 0 bases and J by 5 bases, with 19 bases between the two germline ends. CDR1 and CDR2 from the germline V gene are SGHTA and FQGNSA. The CDR3 spans 17 residues. CDR3 sequence: CASSLARLTGYGTEAFF. As DNA, the CDR3 is TGTGCCAGCAGCTTAGCGCGGTTAACGGGGTATGGTACTGAAGCTTTCTTT.

This chain uses TRBV6-2 or TRBV6-3 with TRBJ1-2, with 7 bases identical to TRBD1. Germline V gives CDR1 MNHEY, CDR2 SVGEGT. The V and J ends lost 6 bases and 3 bases, in that order; junction bases with no gene match: 7. The CDR3 has 14 residues. CDR3 sequence (DNA): TGTGCCAGCAGCTCAGGGGGTTCGGACTATGGCTACACCTTC. Its protein is CASSSGGSDYGYTF.

V is TRBV19 and J is TRBJ1-1; D is uncertain. CDR3 length equals 13 residues. Germline V gene sequence: CDR1 LNHDA, CDR2 SQIVND (reference sequence). Trimming left V 8 bases short and J 0 bases short, with 10 bases between. The CDR3 DNA is TGTGCCAGTCGAGGCAGTATGAACACTGAAGCTTTCTTT. Translating gives CASRGSMNTEAFF.

This clone was observed once. This chain uses TRBV6-5 with TRBJ2-6; a possible D gene is TRBD1 (6 bases). Per the germline V gene, CDR1 is MNHEY and CDR2 is SVGAGI. CDR3 size: 16 residues. The V end lost 3 bases, the J end lost 1 base, and 10 bases lay between the germline ends. CDR3 nucleotide sequence: TGTGCCAGCAGTTATAGGGGGAAGTCTGGGGCCAACGTCCTGACTTTC. Amino acids: CASSYRGKSGANVLTF.

V gene TRBV7-2 combines with J gene TRBJ1-2; 8 positions agree with TRBD1. Germline V lookup: CDR1 SGHTA, CDR2 FQGNSA. After removal of 7 bases from V and 6 bases from J, the junction contained 7 bases not matched to a gene. The CDR3 spans 13 residues. The CDR3 protein is CASTRTGLDGYTF. The DNA for the CDR3 is TGTGCCAGCACCAGGACAGGGTTGGATGGCTACACCTTC.